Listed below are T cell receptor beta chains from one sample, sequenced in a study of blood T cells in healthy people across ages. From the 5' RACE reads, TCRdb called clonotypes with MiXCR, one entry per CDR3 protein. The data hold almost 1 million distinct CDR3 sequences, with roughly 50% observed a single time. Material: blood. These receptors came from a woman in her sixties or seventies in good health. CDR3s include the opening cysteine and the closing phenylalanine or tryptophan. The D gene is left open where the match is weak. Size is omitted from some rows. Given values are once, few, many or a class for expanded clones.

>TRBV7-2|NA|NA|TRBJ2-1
CASSPDYDNEQFF
TGTGCCAGCAGCCCTGACTACGACAATGAGCAGTTCTTC
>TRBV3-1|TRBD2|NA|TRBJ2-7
CASSQDPGLAGDRDEQYF
TGTGCCAGCAGCCAAGATCCGGGACTAGCGGGAGATCGCGATGAGCAGTACTTC
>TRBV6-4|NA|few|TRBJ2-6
CASSDSMSRDSGANVLTF
TGTGCCAGCAGTGACTCGATGAGTCGTGACTCTGGGGCCAACGTCCTGACTTTC
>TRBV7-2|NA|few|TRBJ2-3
CASSSQLASTDTQYF
TGTGCCAGCAGCTCCCAGCTAGCGAGCACAGATACGCAGTATTTT
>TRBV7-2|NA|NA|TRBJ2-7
CASSPPPPRAYEQYF
TGTGCCAGCAGCCCGCCCCCTCCCCGAGCCTACGAGCAGTACTTC
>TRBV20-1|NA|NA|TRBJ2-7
CSARDLGQIYEQYF
TGCAGTGCTAGAGATCTGGGCCAGATCTACGAGCAGTACTTC
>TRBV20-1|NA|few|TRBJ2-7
CSAPDHSYEQYF
TGCAGTGCACCAGACCACTCCTACGAGCAGTACTTC
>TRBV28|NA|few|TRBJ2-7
CASLGKGDEQYF
TGTGCCAGCCTGGGAAAAGGGGACGAGCAGTACTTC
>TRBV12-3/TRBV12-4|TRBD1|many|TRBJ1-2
CASSPSPTGVYGYTF
TGTGCCAGCAGCCCATCCCCGACAGGGGTGTATGGCTACACCTTC
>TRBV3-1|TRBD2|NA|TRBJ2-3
CASSATSGDTQYF
TGTGCCAGCAGCGCGACTAGCGGAGATACGCAGTATTTT
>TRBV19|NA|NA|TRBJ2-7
CASRRREDGDEQYF
TGTGCCAGTAGGAGGAGGGAGGATGGGGACGAGCAGTACTTC
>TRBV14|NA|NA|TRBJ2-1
CASSQEPDEQFF
TGTGCCAGCAGCCAAGAGCCCGATGAGCAGTTCTTC
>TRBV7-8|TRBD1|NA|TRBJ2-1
CASNGGTGGLNEQFF
TGTGCCAGCAACGGGGGGACAGGGGGCCTCAATGAGCAGTTCTTC
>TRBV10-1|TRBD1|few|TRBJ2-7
CASSESYLVTGGAKNEQYF
TGCGCCAGCAGTGAGTCCTACCTCGTCACAGGGGGCGCGAAAAACGAGCAGTACTTC
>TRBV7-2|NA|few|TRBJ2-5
CASSTSLAVQETQYF
TGTGCCAGCAGTACCAGTTTGGCGGTACAAGAGACCCAGTACTTC
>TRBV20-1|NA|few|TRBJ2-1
CSARKAGVDNEQFF
TGCAGTGCCAGGAAGGCCGGAGTCGACAATGAGCAGTTCTTC
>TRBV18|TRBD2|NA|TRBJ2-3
CASAAGVVTDTQYF
TGTGCCAGCGCAGCGGGAGTGGTCACAGATACGCAGTATTTT
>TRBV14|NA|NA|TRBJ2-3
CASSPYLDAAYTDTQYF
TGTGCCAGCAGCCCCTATTTGGACGCAGCATACACAGATACGCAGTATTTT
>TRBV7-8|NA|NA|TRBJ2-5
CASSLRMGYSQETQYF
TGTGCCAGCAGCTTAAGGATGGGGTACAGCCAAGAGACCCAGTACTTC
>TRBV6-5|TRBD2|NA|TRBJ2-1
CASSYLAGVGLNEQFF
TGTGCCAGCAGTTACCTAGCGGGAGTGGGGCTCAATGAGCAGTTCTTC
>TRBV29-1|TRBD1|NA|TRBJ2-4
CSVQTGGAKNIQYF
TGCAGCGTCCAAACAGGGGGAGCCAAAAACATTCAGTACTTC
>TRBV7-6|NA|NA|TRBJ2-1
CASSPRRGAYEQFF
TGTGCCAGCAGCCCCCGACGAGGGGCCTACGAGCAGTTCTTC
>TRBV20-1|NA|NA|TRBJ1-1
CSAMPQFMNTEAFF
TGCAGTGCTATGCCCCAGTTCATGAACACTGAAGCTTTCTTT
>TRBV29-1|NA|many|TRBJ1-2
CSVGDTHYGYTF
TGCAGCGTTGGGGACACCCACTATGGCTACACCTTC
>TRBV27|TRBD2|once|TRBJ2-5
CASSPSGLAAVETQYF
TGTGCCAGCAGTCCCTCGGGACTAGCGGCAGTCGAGACCCAGTACTTC
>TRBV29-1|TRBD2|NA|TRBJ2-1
CSVGSSGGAGEQFF
TGCAGCGTTGGGTCTAGCGGGGGGGCTGGTGAGCAGTTCTTC
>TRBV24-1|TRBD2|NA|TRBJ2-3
CATSDQTSGEQGTQYF
TGTGCCACCAGTGACCAGACTAGCGGAGAGCAGGGTACGCAGTATTTT
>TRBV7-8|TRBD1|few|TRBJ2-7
CASSFAGQGKNEQYF
TGTGCCAGCAGCTTCGCGGGACAGGGAAAAAACGAGCAGTACTTC
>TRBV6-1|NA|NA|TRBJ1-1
CASSELVYTEAFF
TGTGCCAGCAGTGAACTGGTCTACACTGAAGCTTTCTTT
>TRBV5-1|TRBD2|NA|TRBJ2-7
CASSLGLAGGATYEQYF
TGCGCCAGCAGCCTGGGACTAGCGGGAGGTGCAACCTACGAGCAGTACTTC
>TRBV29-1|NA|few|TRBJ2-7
CSVEQAGGYEQYF
TGCAGCGTTGAACAGGCGGGTGGCTACGAGCAGTACTTC
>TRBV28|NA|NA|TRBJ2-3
CASSAPGERRTDTQYF
TGTGCCAGCAGCGCTCCGGGAGAGCGACGCACAGATACGCAGTATTTT
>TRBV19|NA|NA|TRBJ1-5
CASKGAGRGNQPQHF
TGTGCCAGTAAAGGAGCAGGCAGAGGCAATCAGCCCCAGCATTTT
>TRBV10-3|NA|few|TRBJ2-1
CAISASRDVEQFF
TGTGCCATCAGTGCCAGTCGTGACGTCGAGCAGTTCTTC
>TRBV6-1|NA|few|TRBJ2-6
CASSLTGAGSGANVLTF
TGTGCCAGCAGTCTTACTGGTGCGGGATCTGGGGCCAACGTCCTGACTTTC
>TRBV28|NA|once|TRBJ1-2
CASSFDGTTGGYTF
TGTGCCAGCAGCTTCGACGGGACCACGGGCGGCTACACCTTC
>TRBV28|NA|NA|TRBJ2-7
CASSPGQRTYEQYF
TGTGCCAGCAGCCCGGGGCAGAGGACCTACGAGCAGTACTTC
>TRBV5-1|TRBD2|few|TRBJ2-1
CASSSFAGVQSNEQFF
TGCGCCAGCAGCTCGTTCGCGGGAGTCCAGAGTAATGAGCAGTTCTTC
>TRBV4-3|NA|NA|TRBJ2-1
CASSQDQVGQGNEQFF
TGCGCCAGCAGCCAAGACCAGGTCGGGCAGGGCAATGAGCAGTTCTTC